This TCR beta chain emerged from a study of T cells in Graves' hyperthyroidism and ophthalmopathy. The table lists this clonotype with many counts. Template material for amplifying TCR beta CDR3 regions consisted of RNA transcripts. First-round RT-PCR with HTBI primers amplified the TCR CDR3 region. TCRdb ran MiXCR on the multiplex PCR reads and lists one entry per CDR3 protein. The sample includes hundreds of thousands of distinct CDR3 sequences, about 15% seen only once; the top ten take over 12%. The CDR3 covers 14 residues. Trimming left V 4 bases short and J 6 bases short, with 13 bases between. Germline V gives CDR1 KGHDR, CDR2 SFDVKD.

The sample was blood. This TCR was recovered from a woman younger than 30 with Graves' hyperthyroidism. V and J are TRBV24-1 and TRBJ2-3; tentatively, D is TRBD2 (6 bases). CDR3 loop: CATSDRAEGDTQYF. CDR3 bases: TGTGCCACCAGTGACCGCGCGGAGGGGGATACGCAGTATTTT.